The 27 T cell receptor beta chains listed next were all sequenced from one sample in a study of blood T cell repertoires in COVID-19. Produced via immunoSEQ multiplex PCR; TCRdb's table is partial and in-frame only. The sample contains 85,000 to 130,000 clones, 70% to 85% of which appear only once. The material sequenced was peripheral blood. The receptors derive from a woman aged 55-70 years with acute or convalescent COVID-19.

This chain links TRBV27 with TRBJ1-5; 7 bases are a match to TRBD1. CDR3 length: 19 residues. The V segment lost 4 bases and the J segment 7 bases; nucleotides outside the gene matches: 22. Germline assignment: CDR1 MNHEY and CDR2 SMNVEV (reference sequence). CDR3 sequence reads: CASSSGQQQLWGTGQPQHF. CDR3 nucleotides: TGTGCCAGCAGTTCGGGACAGCAGCAGCTTTGGGGTACAGGACAGCCCCAGCATTTT.

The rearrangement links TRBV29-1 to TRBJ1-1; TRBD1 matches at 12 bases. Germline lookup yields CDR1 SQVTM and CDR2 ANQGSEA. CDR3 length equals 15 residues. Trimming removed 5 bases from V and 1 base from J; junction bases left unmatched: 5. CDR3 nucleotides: TGCAGCGTTTTCCCGGGACAGGGGGCGAACACTGAAGCTTTCTTT. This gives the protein CSVFPGQGANTEAFF.

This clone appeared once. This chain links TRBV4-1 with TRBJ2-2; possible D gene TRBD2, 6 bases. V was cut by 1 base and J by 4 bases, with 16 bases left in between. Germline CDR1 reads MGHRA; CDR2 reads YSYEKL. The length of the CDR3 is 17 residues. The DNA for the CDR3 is TGCGCCAGCAGCCAAGCGGCGGGAAGACTAGTCACCGGGGAGCTGTTTTTT. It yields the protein CASSQAAGRLVTGELFF.

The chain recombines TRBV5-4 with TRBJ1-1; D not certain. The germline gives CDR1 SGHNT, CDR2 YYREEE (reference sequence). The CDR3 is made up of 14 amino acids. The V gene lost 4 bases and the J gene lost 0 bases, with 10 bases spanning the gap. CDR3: CASSPRQMNTEAFF. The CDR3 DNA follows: TGTGCCAGCAGCCCCAGGCAGATGAACACTGAAGCTTTCTTT.

The CDR3 protein is CASSSGSYEQYF. The CDR3 DNA sequence: TGTGCCAGCAGCTCAGGATCCTACGAGCAGTACTTC. V is TRBV11-2 and J is TRBJ2-7; no clear D. Germline V gene lookup returns CDR1 SGHAT and CDR2 FQNNGV. Trimming pared 4 bases from V and 1 base from J, leaving 5 bases between. The CDR3 consists of 12 residues.

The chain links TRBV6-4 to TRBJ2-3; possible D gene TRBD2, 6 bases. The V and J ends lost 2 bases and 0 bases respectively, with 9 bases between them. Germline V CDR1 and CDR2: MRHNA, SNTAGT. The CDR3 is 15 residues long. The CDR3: CASSDLGGSTDTQYF. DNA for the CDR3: TGTGCCAGCAGTGACCTGGGAGGAAGCACAGATACGCAGTATTTT.

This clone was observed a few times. In DNA, the CDR3 is TGTGCCAGCAGTTTATCGGGGACTGATAGCAATCAGCCCCAGCATTTT. Translated, it gives CASSLSGTDSNQPQHF. V and J are TRBV27 and TRBJ1-5, with D perhaps TRBD1 (5 bases). Trimming shortened V by 0 bases and J by 0 bases, and 9 bases separated the two germline ends. This CDR3 has 16 residues. Germline values: CDR1 MNHEY, CDR2 SMNVEV (reference sequence).

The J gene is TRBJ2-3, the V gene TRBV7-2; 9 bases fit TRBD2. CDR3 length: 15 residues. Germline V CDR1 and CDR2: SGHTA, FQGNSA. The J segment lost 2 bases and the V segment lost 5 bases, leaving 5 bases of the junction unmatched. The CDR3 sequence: CASSLLAGHTDTQYF. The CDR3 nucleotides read TGTGCCAGCAGCCTGCTAGCGGGGCACACAGATACGCAGTATTTT.

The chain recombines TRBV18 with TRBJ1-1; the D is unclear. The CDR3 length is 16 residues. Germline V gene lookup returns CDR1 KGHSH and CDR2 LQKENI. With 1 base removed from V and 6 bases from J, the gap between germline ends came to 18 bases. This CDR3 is CASSPLDPGLGSEAFF. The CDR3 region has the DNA TGTGCCAGCTCACCACTAGACCCGGGTCTCGGCTCTGAAGCTTTCTTT.

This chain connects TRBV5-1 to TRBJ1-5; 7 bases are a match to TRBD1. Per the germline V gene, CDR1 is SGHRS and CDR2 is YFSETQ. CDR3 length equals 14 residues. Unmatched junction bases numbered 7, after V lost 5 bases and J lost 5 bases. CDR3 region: CASSGGGDDQPQHF. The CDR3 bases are TGCGCCAGCAGTGGAGGGGGCGACGATCAGCCCCAGCATTTT.

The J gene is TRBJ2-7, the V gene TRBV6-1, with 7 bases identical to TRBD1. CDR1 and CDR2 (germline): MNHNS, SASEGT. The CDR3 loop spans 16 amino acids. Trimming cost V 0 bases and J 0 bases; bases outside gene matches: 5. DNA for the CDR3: TGTGCCAGCAGTGAAGCGCTGGGGACAGCCTCCTACGAGCAGTACTTC. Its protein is CASSEALGTASYEQYF.

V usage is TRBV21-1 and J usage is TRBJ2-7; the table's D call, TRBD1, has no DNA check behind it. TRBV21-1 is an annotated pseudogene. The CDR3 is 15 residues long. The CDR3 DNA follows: TGTGCCAGCAGCAAACGGGGGACAGGGACCTACGAGCAGTACTTC. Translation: CASSKRGTGTYEQYF.

The CDR3 reads CASERVRASGEQYF. The CDR3 DNA reads as TGTGCCTCCGAACGGGTGCGGGCCTCTGGTGAGCAGTACTTC. The chain uses TRBV3-1 (or the pseudogene TRBV3-2) and TRBJ2-7, with D maybe TRBD2 (5 bases). Germline CDR1 is LGHDT and CDR2 is YNNKEL (reference sequence). The CDR3 covers 14 residues. The V gene lost 11 bases and the J gene lost 7 bases, with 24 bases spanning the gap.

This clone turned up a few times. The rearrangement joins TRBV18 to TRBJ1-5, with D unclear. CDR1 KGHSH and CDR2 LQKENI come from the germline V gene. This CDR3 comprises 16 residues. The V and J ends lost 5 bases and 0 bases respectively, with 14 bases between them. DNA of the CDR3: TGTGCCAGCTCAAATGGGCGGGCGAGTAGCAATCAGCCCCAGCATTTT. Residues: CASSNGRASSNQPQHF.

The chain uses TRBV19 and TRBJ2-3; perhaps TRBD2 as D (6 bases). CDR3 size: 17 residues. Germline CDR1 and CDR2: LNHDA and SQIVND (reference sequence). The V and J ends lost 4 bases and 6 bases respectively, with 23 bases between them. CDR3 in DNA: TGTGCCAGTAGTACAACCCGGAGGGTCCTAGAGTGGGATACGCAGTATTTT. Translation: CASSTTRRVLEWDTQYF.

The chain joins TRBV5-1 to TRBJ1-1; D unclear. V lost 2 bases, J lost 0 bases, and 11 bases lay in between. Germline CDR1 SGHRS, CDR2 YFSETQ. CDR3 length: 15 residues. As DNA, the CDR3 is TGCGCCAGCAGCTTTCTTGGGCAGTTGAACACTGAAGCTTTCTTT. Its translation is CASSFLGQLNTEAFF. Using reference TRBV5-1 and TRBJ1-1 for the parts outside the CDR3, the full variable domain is KAGVTQTPRYLIKTRGQQVTLSCSPISGHRSVSWYQQTPGQGLQFLFEYFSETQRNKGNFPGRFSGRQFSNSRSEMNVSTLELGDSALYLCASSFLGQLNTEAFFGQGTRLTVV.

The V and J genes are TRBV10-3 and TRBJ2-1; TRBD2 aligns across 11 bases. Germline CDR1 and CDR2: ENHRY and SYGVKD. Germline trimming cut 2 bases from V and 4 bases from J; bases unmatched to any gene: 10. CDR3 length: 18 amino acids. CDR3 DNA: TGTGCCATCAGTGAGAGGCAGGGGAGGACTAGCGGGTACAATGAGCAGTTCTTC. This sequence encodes CAISERQGRTSGYNEQFF.

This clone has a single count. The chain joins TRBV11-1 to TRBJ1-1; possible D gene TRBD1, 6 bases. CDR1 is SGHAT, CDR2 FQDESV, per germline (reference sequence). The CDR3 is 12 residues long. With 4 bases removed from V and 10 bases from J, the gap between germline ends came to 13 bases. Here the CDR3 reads CASSSTGLGAFF. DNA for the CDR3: TGTGCCAGCAGCTCCACAGGGTTAGGAGCTTTCTTT. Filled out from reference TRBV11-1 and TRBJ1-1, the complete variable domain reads EAEVAQSPRYKITEKSQAVAFWCDPISGHATLYWYRQILGQGPELLVQFQDESVVDDSQLPKDRFSAERLKGVDSTLKIQPAELGDSAMYLCASSSTGLGAFFGQGTRLTVV.

This CDR3 is CASSYPQGASGELFF. The CDR3 nucleotides read TGTGCCAGCAGTTACCCGCAGGGGGCCTCCGGGGAGCTGTTTTTT. The V gene is TRBV6-2 or TRBV6-3, the J gene TRBJ2-2, with 8 bases fitting TRBD1. V shed 2 bases, J shed 6 bases, and the junction held 5 bases outside the gene matches. The CDR3 has 15 amino acids. Germline V CDR1 and CDR2: MNHEY, SVGEGT.

The CDR3 region has the DNA TGTGCCAGCATGAGTCTAGTCAATGAGCAGTTCTTC. Translating gives CASMSLVNEQFF. The chain joins TRBV2 to TRBJ2-1; unclear D gene. Trimming pared 7 bases from V and 6 bases from J, leaving 10 bases between. The CDR3 length is 12 residues. Germline V gene data show CDR1 as SNHLY and CDR2 as FYNNEI. Variable domain in full (rest from reference TRBV2 and TRBJ2-1): EPEVTQTPSHQVTQMGQEVILRCVPISNHLYFYWYRQILGQKVEFLVSFYNNEISEKSEIFDDQFSVERPDGSNFTLKIRSTKLEDSAMYFCASMSLVNEQFFGPGTRLTVL.

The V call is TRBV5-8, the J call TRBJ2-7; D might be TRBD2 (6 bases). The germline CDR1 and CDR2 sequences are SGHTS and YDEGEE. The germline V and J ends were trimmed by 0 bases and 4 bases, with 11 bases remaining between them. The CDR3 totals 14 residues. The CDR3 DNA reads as TGTGCCAGCAGCTTGGGCGGAGGGAAGTACGAGCAGTACTTC. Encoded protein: CASSLGGGKYEQYF.

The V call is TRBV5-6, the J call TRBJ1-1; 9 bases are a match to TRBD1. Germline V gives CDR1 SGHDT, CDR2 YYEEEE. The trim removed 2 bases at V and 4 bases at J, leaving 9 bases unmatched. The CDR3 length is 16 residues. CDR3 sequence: CASSFGTGLISTEAFF. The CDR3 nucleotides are TGTGCCAGCAGCTTCGGGACAGGGCTAATCAGCACTGAAGCTTTCTTT.

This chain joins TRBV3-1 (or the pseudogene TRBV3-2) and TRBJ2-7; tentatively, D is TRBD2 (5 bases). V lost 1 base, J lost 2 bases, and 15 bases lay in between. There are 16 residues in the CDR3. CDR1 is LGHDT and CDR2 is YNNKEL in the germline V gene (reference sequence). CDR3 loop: CASSQGATSFPYEQYF. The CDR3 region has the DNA TGTGCCAGCAGCCAAGGCGCCACTAGTTTTCCCTACGAGCAGTACTTC.

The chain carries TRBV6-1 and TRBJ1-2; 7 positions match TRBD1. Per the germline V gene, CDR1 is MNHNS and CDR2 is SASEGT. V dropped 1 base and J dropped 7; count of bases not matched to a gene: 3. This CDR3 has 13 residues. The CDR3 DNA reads TGTGCCAGCAGTGAAGAAGGGGGCGTTGGCTACACCTTC. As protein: CASSEEGGVGYTF.

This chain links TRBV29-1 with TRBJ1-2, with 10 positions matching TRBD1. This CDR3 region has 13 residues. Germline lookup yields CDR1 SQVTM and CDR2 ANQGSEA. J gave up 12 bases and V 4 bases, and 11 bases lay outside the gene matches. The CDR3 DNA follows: TGCAGCGTTGGTTGGACAGGGGGTCAAATCAACACCTTC. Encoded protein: CSVGWTGGQINTF. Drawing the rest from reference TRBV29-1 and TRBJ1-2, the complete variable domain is SAVISQKPSRDICQRGTSLTIQCQVDSQVTMMFWYRQQPGQSLTLIATANQGSEATYESGFVIDKFPISRPNLTFSTLTVSNMSPEDSSIYLCSVGWTGGQINTFGSGTRLTVV.

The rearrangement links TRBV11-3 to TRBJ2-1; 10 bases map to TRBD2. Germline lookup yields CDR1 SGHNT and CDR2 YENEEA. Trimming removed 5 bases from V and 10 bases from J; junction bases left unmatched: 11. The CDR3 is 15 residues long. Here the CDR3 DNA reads TGTGCCAGCAGCCATGGACTAGCGGCCCGGGGAGAGCAGTTCTTC. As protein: CASSHGLAARGEQFF.

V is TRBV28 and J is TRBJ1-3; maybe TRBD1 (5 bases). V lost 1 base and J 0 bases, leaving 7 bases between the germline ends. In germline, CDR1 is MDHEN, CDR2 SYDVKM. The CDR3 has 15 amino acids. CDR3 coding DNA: TGTGCCAGCAGTTTATTGGGGGGCTCTGGAAACACCATATATTTT. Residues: CASSLLGGSGNTIYF.